One sample yielded the 8 T cell receptor beta chains listed below, sequenced in a study of blood T cell repertoires in COVID-19. TCRdb keeps only in-frame clones here, not all; method: immunoSEQ multiplex PCR. The sample carries over 250,000 clones, over 85% recorded once. The material sequenced was PBMCs or T cells enriched from blood (not recorded which). The receptors originated from a woman in her sixties who had recovered from COVID-19.

Here the CDR3 reads CASSFGTGAEKLFF. The DNA for the CDR3 is TGCGCCAGCAGCTTTGGGACAGGGGCTGAAAAACTGTTTTTT. The gene calls are TRBV5-1 and TRBJ1-4; 10 nucleotides align to TRBD1. The CDR3 sequence is 14 residues long. The V and J ends lost 2 bases and 7 bases, in that order; junction bases with no gene match: 2. Germline V lookup: CDR1 SGHRS, CDR2 YFSETQ.

The rearrangement uses TRBV19 and TRBJ2-1; no definite D call. The CDR3 covers 15 residues. Trimming stripped 3 bases from V and 0 bases from J, with 9 bases between. The germline V gene has CDR1 LNHDA and CDR2 SQIVND (reference sequence). The CDR3, as DNA: TGTGCCAGTAGTATGGCCGTCCCCTCCTACAATGAGCAGTTCTTC. Residues: CASSMAVPSYNEQFF. The full variable domain, completed using reference TRBV19 and TRBJ2-1, is DGGITQSPKYLFRKEGQNVTLSCEQNLNHDAMYWYRQDPGQGLRLIYYSQIVNDFQKGDIAEGYSVSREKKESFPLTVTSAQKNPTAFYLCASSMAVPSYNEQFFGPGTRLTVL.

The chain employs TRBV6-1 and TRBJ1-1, with D unresolved. The V end lost 0 bases, the J end lost 3 bases, and 14 bases lay between the germline ends. Germline V lookup: CDR1 MNHNS, CDR2 SASEGT. This CDR3 spans 16 amino acids. This CDR3 reads CASSEAILPRDTEAFF. The CDR3 nucleotides are TGTGCCAGCAGTGAAGCGATCTTACCGCGAGACACTGAAGCTTTCTTT.

V and J are TRBV3-1 (or the pseudogene TRBV3-2) and TRBJ1-1; D is ambiguous. Germline lookup yields CDR1 LGHDT and CDR2 YNNKEL (reference sequence). CDR3 length: 13 amino acids. V dropped 4 bases and J dropped 3 bases, with 9 bases sitting between them. DNA of the CDR3: TGTGCCAGCAGCCTTTTCTCGGACACTGAAGCTTTCTTT. This translates into CASSLFSDTEAFF.

The chain employs TRBV7-3 and TRBJ2-7; 8 nucleotides agree with TRBD1. Germline lookup yields CDR1 SGHTA and CDR2 FQGTGA. Trimming took 6 bases from V and 0 from J; bases not matched to a gene: 10. There are 16 residues in the CDR3. CDR3 protein: CASSRTGTTSSYEQYF. For the CDR3, the DNA is TGTGCCAGCAGTCGGACAGGGACCACATCCTCCTACGAGCAGTACTTC.

This chain links TRBV14 with TRBJ2-5; D is undetermined. Trimming removed 4 bases at V and 2 bases at J, with 17 bases between. The CDR3 contains 16 residues. Germline assignment: CDR1 SGHDN and CDR2 FVKESK. The CDR3 nucleotides are TGTGCCAGCAGCCGAGGAGAGAGGTCCGGTCAAGAGACCCAGTACTTC. This gives the protein CASSRGERSGQETQYF.

The rearrangement links TRBV7-2 to TRBJ2-1; D is uncertain. V lost 2 bases and J 0 bases, leaving 11 bases between the germline ends. The CDR3 spans 16 residues. CDR1 is SGHTA, CDR2 FQGNSA, per germline. The chain's CDR3 is CASSLNGGSSYNEQFF. The CDR3 nucleotides read TGTGCCAGCAGCTTAAACGGCGGCAGCTCCTACAATGAGCAGTTCTTC.

The genes are TRBV5-8 and TRBJ1-2, with D unresolved. The CDR3 consists of 12 residues. Trimming took off 1 base at V and 8 bases at J, with 9 bases between the two ends. The germline V gene has CDR1 SGHTS and CDR2 YDEGEE. The CDR3 loop reads CASSLMPRGYTF. The CDR3 DNA follows: TGTGCCAGCAGCTTGATGCCGCGGGGCTACACCTTC.